Given below is one T cell receptor beta chain in context. Antigen specificity is unknown. V was trimmed by 3 bases and J by 6 bases, leaving 21 bases between them. Germline values: CDR1 ENHRY, CDR2 SYGVKD. The CDR3 covers 17 residues. This specimen belongs to a study of cytomegalovirus exposure and HLA in healthy donors. Study-level points and caveats: In vitro assays verified that three CMV-associated chains recognized CMV antigens specifically. Accounts indicate the classifier identified cytomegalovirus status with strong specificity and sensitivity.

Profiling relied on immunoSEQ multiplex PCR, and the TCRdb table lists in-frame clones only, not all of them. The data show under 250,000 clones, around nine tenths seen once. The gene calls are TRBV10-3 and TRBJ1-5; a weak D match, TRBD1 (5 bases). Sequenced: PBMCs. The sequence was obtained from a woman aged 18-29 years in good health and CMV-seropositive. CDR3 region: CAISDRQGLSGGQPQHF. DNA of the CDR3: TGTGCCATCAGTGATCGGCAGGGCCTCAGCGGGGGTCAGCCCCAGCATTTT.